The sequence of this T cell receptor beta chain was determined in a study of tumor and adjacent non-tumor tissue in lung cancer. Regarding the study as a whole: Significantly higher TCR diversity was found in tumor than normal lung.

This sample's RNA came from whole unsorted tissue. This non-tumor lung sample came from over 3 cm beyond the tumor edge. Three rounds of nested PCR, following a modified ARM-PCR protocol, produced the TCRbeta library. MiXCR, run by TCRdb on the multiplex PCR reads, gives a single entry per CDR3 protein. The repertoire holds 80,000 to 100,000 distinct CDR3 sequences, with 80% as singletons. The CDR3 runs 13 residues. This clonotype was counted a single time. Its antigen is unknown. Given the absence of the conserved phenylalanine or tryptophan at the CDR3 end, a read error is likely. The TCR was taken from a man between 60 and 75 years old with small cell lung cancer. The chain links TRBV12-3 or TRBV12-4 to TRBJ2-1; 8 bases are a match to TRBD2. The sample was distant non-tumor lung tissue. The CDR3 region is CASSFGRDNEQFL. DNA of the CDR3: TGTGCCAGTAGTTTCGGGAGGGACAATGAGCAGTTCTTA.